These 8 T cell receptor beta chains were sequenced from one sample in a study of control samples from healthy donors and cancer patients. Using immunoSEQ multiplex PCR, the repertoire was profiled, and TCRdb retains in-frame clones only, with some absent. This sample has tens of thousands of clones, with 94% found just once. What was sequenced was blood. The receptor source for this set is a man aged 30-40 years in good health.

This clone was observed a single time. The CDR3 is CASSATGRATNEKLFF. The CDR3 coding sequence is TGTGCCAGTTCTGCAACGGGCCGTGCAACTAATGAAAAACTGTTTTTT. The chain combines TRBV19 with TRBJ1-4; D is uncertain. Trimming pared 8 bases from V and 0 bases from J, leaving 16 bases between. This CDR3 has 16 amino acids. Germline CDR1 and CDR2: LNHDA and SQIVND (reference sequence).

V gene TRBV2 combines with J gene TRBJ2-7; D remains unclear. Germline CDR1 is SNHLY and CDR2 is FYNNEI. This CDR3 has 16 residues. The V gene lost 7 bases and the J gene lost 2 bases, with 21 bases spanning the gap. As DNA, the CDR3 is TGTGCCAGCAAACCAGGTGGAGCAGGAACTACCTACGAGCAGTACTTC. Protein product: CASKPGGAGTTYEQYF.

The chain joins TRBV30 to TRBJ1-2; 10 bases agree with TRBD1. The ends lost 8 bases at V and 6 bases at J; junction bases unmatched: 15. Germline V gene lookup returns CDR1 GTSNPN and CDR2 SVGIG (reference sequence). The CDR3 is made up of 15 amino acids. CDR3 region: CAQRDRGRLGDGYTF. The CDR3 DNA reads as TGTGCCCAGAGGGACAGGGGACGCCTGGGGGATGGCTACACCTTC.

The CDR3 spells CASSQARGPTNEKLFF. The CDR3 DNA reads as TGCGCCAGCAGCCAAGCCAGGGGGCCAACTAATGAAAAACTGTTTTTT. V gene TRBV4-3 combines with J gene TRBJ1-4; 8 bases fit TRBD1. Germline V gene lookup returns CDR1 LGHNA and CDR2 YSLEER. The CDR3 loop spans 16 amino acids. With 1 base clipped from V and 0 bases from J, the junction kept 1 base outside the gene matches.

DNA for the CDR3: TGTGCCAGCAGTCCAGGGGAATTGACCCAGTACTTC. Its translation: CASSPGELTQYF. The rearrangement links TRBV25-1 to TRBJ2-5, with D perhaps TRBD1 (6 bases). V lost 5 bases, J lost 7 bases, and 11 bases lay in between. Per the germline V gene, CDR1 is MGHDK and CDR2 is SYGVNS. The CDR3 runs to 12 residues.

The V gene is TRBV27, the J gene TRBJ2-7; tentatively, D is TRBD2 (5 bases). V lost 2 bases and J lost 0, with 8 bases in between. Germline CDR1 MNHEY, CDR2 SMNVEV (reference sequence). The CDR3 has 14 residues. The CDR3 DNA reads TGTGCCAGCAGTTTAAAGGCGGGCTCCTACGAGCAGTACTTC. This codes for CASSLKAGSYEQYF.

The V and J genes are TRBV24-1 and TRBJ1-1; no firm D call. Per germline, CDR1 KGHDR and CDR2 SFDVKD. Trimming shortened V by 4 bases and J by 14 bases, and 10 bases separated the two germline ends. The CDR3 covers 10 residues. CDR3 residues: CATSELLVFF. DNA of the CDR3: TGTGCCACCAGTGAACTCCTGGTGTTCTTT.

The rearrangement uses TRBV7-3 and TRBJ2-2; perhaps D is TRBD1 or TRBD2 (5 bases each). The CDR3 contains 12 residues. Germline CDR1 reads SGHTA; CDR2 reads FQGTGA. V lost 5 bases, J lost 4 bases, and 5 bases lay in between. The CDR3 reads CASSGTTGELFF. In nucleotides, the CDR3 is TGTGCCAGCAGCGGGACCACCGGGGAGCTGTTTTTT.